Below, 2 T cell receptor beta chains from the same sample are listed, as sequenced in a study of T-cell memory formation after mild COVID-19. In TCRdb, the 5' RACE reads were re-called with MiXCR into one record per CDR3 protein. The sample shows roughly 200,000 distinct CDR3 sequences, around 21% of them seen only once. The sample comprised PBMCs or a T cell subset sorted from them (not recorded which). Receptors originate from an adult woman who had mild COVID-19 (a few samples of this study predate the infection). Cell type and time point are not known.

As concerns this clonotype: This could be a read error, since a much larger clone is one nucleotide away. The genes are TRBV12-3 or TRBV12-4 and TRBJ2-1, with unresolved D. CDR3 length: 13 amino acids. Here the CDR3 DNA reads TGTGCCAGCAGTCCGTCAATCTACAATGAGAAGTTCTTC. This gives the protein CASSPSIYNEKFF.

This clonotype has a handful of counts. Written as DNA, the CDR3 is TGTGCCAGCAGCAAAGAGATGGGGGACACACTTAAGGACACTGAAGCTTTCTTT. Translation gives CASSKEMGDTLKDTEAFF. The V and J genes are TRBV21-1 and TRBJ1-1; TRBD1 is the table's D call and was not checked against the DNA. TRBV21-1 is flagged as a pseudogene. The CDR3 contains 18 residues.